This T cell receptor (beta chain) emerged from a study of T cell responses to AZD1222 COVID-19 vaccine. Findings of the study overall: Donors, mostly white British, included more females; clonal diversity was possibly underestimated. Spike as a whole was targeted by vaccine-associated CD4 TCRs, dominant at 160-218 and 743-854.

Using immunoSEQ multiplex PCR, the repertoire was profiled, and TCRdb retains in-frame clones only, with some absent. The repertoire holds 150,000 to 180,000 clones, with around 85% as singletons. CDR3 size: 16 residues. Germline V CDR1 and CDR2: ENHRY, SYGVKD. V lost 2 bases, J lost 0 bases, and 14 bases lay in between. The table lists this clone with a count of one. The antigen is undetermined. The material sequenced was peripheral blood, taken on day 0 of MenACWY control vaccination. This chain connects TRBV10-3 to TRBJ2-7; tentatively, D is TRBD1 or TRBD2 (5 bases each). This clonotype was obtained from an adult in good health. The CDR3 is CAISEPGTKYSYEQYF. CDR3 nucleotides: TGTGCCATCAGTGAGCCGGGGACGAAATACTCCTACGAGCAGTACTTC.